The 11 T cell receptor beta chains below come from one sample, sequenced in a study of shared clonotypes between healthy human individuals. Method: immunoSEQ multiplex PCR; TCRdb's copy keeps in-frame clones and lacks some. This sample has fewer than 500,000 clones; 75% to 80% occur once, and the top ten carry around an eighth. Sample: PBMCs. The receptor set was obtained from a woman between 40 and 55 years old in good health. Some clones in this sample may be carry-over from other donors' samples.

The gene calls are TRBV19 and TRBJ2-5; TRBD2 matches at 8 bases. Germline loops: CDR1 LNHDA, CDR2 SQIVND (reference sequence). With 7 bases clipped from V and 6 bases from J, the junction kept 7 bases outside the gene matches. There are 13 residues in the CDR3. In nucleotides, the CDR3 is TGTGCCAGTACCGCCAGCGGGAGAAAGACCCAGTACTTC. Protein sequence: CASTASGRKTQYF.

The chain recombines TRBV10-1 with TRBJ2-1; D remains unclear. This CDR3 is built from 13 residues. CDR1 WNHNN and CDR2 SYGVQD come from the germline V gene (reference sequence). V lost 6 bases and J lost 4, with 10 bases in between. The chain's CDR3 is CASSSSIYNEQFF. For the CDR3, the DNA is TGCGCCAGCAGCTCCTCGATTTACAATGAGCAGTTCTTC.

In its sample, this clone was seen a few times. The rearrangement links TRBV5-4 to TRBJ1-2; no definite D call. V was shortened by 4 bases and J by 2 bases, with 15 bases between the two germline ends. CDR1 and CDR2 from the germline V gene are SGHNT and YYREEE (reference sequence). CDR3 length: 15 amino acids. The CDR3 DNA is TGTGCCAGCAGCATAGGGCCGCCACTGAACTATGGCTACACCTTC. Protein sequence: CASSIGPPLNYGYTF.

A single count supports this clone. This chain joins TRBV13 and TRBJ1-2; D is perhaps TRBD1 (5 bases). CDR3 length: 14 residues. Germline V gives CDR1 PRHDT, CDR2 FYEKMQ (reference sequence). Trimming removed 6 bases from V and 5 bases from J, with 16 bases in between. The CDR3: CASRPGTDLYGYTF. The DNA of the CDR3 is TGTGCCAGCAGACCAGGGACGGATCTTTATGGCTACACCTTC.

This clone turned up a few times. V gene TRBV2 combines with J gene TRBJ1-5, with D uncertain. This CDR3 has 15 amino acids. Trimming pared 4 bases from V and 2 bases from J, leaving 12 bases between. From germline, CDR1 is SNHLY and CDR2 FYNNEI. CDR3 nucleotides: TGTGCCAGCAGTGGGCAGGCAAGAGGCAATCAGCCCCAGCATTTT. Protein sequence: CASSGQARGNQPQHF. Combining the CDR3 with reference TRBV2 and TRBJ1-5 gives the whole variable domain EPEVTQTPSHQVTQMGQEVILRCVPISNHLYFYWYRQILGQKVEFLVSFYNNEISEKSEIFDDQFSVERPDGSNFTLKIRSTKLEDSAMYFCASSGQARGNQPQHFGDGTRLSIL.

The V call is TRBV19, the J call TRBJ1-4; the D gene is possibly TRBD1 (5 bases). V was pared by 6 bases and J by 7 bases, with 15 bases between. This CDR3 has 14 amino acids. Germline CDR1 LNHDA, CDR2 SQIVND (reference sequence). The CDR3 sequence is CASRTRADAEKLFF. In DNA form, the CDR3 reads TGTGCCAGTAGGACCAGGGCTGATGCTGAAAAACTGTTTTTT.

J is TRBJ2-3 and V is TRBV5-4; D gene unclear. CDR1 is SGHNT, CDR2 YYREEE, per germline (reference sequence). The CDR3 runs 17 residues. V lost 0 bases and J lost 5, with 19 bases in between. The CDR3 DNA follows: TGTGCCAGCAGCTTGGCCTTGGCCGCTGGGTATGGAGATACGCAGTATTTT. This encodes CASSLALAAGYGDTQYF.

The CDR3 DNA reads as TGTGCCAGCAGTTTTCTAGCGGGAGGGTTAACTGAGCAGTTCTTC. Residues: CASSFLAGGLTEQFF. The chain is built from TRBV6-4 and TRBJ2-1, with 12 bases that match TRBD2. Germline-derived CDR1 and CDR2 are MRHNA and SNTAGT. The CDR3 loop spans 15 amino acids. V lost 5 bases, J lost 9 bases, and 8 bases stayed unmatched.

This chain connects TRBV19 to TRBJ1-1, with a tentative D call TRBD1 (6 bases). This CDR3 region has 16 residues. The V and J ends lost 2 bases and 6 bases respectively, with 19 bases between them. Germline-derived CDR1 and CDR2 are LNHDA and SQIVND (reference sequence). The CDR3 DNA sequence: TGTGCCAGTAGTATACCGGGACGGAGGGGGGACGCTGAAGCTTTCTTT. It translates to CASSIPGRRGDAEAFF.

This chain connects TRBV29-1 to TRBJ2-1, with 10 bases fitting TRBD2. Per germline, CDR1 SQVTM and CDR2 ANQGSEA. The CDR3 runs 14 residues. V lost 4 bases to trimming and J lost 2 bases; unmatched junction nucleotides: 2. CDR3 DNA sequence: TGCAGCGTTGCTAGCGGGAGCCCCTACAATGAGCAGTTCTTC. Its protein is CSVASGSPYNEQFF.

In DNA, the CDR3 is TGCAGCGTTACGACAGGGGATCACACAGATACGCAGTATTTT. Protein sequence: CSVTTGDHTDTQYF. V is TRBV29-1 and J is TRBJ2-3; 8 bases match TRBD1. Looked up from germline, CDR1 is SQVTM and CDR2 is ANQGSEA. Trimming took 5 bases from V and 2 from J; bases not matched to a gene: 6. This CDR3 region has 14 residues.